This T cell receptor beta chain originates from a study of shared clonotypes between healthy human individuals. As for the study in general: Donor composition was a couple of women and a few men, aged 18 to 49.

It was at deep level that the assay was run. Each subset's genomic DNA was shared equally among a number of immunoSEQ plates. Source study methods: ImmunoSEQ gave junction-only sequences without quality scores, so filtering differed. The method was immunoSEQ multiplex PCR; TCRdb's version includes in-frame clones alone and lacks a portion of them. V and J calls and clone size are given by that table; D and trimming were obtained from the DNA. The sample carries around 2.1 million clones, more than 85% recorded once. The CDR3 is made up of 18 amino acids. V gave up 4 bases and J gave up 2 bases, with 21 bases separating them. The germline V gene encodes CDR1 GTSNPN and CDR2 SVGIG (reference sequence). Naivety among CD8 cells was defined by CD45RO negativity and positive CCR7 selection, thereby excluding terminally differentiated effector memory CD45RA+ cells.

Specimen: naive CD8+ T cells from PBMCs. The sequence came from a man younger than 35 in good health. Some clones in this sample may be carry-over from other donors' samples. The rearrangement joins TRBV30 to TRBJ2-6; TRBD2 might be the D (6 bases). CDR3 protein: CAWTAGLSWRAGANVLTF. CDR3 nucleotides: TGTGCCTGGACAGCGGGTTTATCGTGGCGTGCTGGGGCCAACGTCCTGACTTTC.